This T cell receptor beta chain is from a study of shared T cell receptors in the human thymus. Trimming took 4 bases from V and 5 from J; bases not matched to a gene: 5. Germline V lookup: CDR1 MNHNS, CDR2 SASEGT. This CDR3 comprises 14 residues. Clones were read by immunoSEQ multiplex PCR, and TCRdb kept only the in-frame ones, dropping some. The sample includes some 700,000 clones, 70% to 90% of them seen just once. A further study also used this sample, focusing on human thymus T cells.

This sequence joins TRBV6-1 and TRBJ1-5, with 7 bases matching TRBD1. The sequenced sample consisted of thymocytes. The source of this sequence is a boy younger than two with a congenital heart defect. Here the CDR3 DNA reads TGTGCCAGCAGTGGGGAACAGGGGCATCAGCCCCAGCATTTT. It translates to CASSGEQGHQPQHF.